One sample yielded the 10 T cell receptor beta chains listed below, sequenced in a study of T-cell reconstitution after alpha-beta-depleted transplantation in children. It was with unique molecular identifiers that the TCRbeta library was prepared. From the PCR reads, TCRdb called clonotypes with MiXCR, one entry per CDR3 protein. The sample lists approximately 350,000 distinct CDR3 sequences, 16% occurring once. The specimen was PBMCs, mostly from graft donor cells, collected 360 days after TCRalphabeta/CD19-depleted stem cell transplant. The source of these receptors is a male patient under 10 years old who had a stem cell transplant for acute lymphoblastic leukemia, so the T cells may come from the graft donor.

The chain's CDR3 is CASSFYRQRSPLHF. For the CDR3, the DNA is TGTGCCAGCAGCTTCTACAGGCAACGATCACCCCTCCACTTT. V and J are TRBV5-5 and TRBJ1-6; D perhaps matches TRBD1 (5 bases). V shed 2 bases and J shed 10 bases, with 13 bases lying between them. Per the germline V gene, CDR1 is SGHKS and CDR2 is YYEKEE (reference sequence). This CDR3 comprises 14 residues.

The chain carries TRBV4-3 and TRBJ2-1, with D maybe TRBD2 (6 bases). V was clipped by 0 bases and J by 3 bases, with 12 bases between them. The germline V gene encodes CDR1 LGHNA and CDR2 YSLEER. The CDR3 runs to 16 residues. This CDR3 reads CASSQERLDGYNEQFF. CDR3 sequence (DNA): TGCGCCAGCAGCCAAGAACGACTAGACGGCTACAATGAGCAGTTCTTC.

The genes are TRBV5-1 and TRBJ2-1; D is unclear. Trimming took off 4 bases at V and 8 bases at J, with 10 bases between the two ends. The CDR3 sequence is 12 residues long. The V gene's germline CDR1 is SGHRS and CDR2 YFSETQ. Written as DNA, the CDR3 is TGCGCCAGCAGCCTGACCCTCGATGAGCAGTTCTTC. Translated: CASSLTLDEQFF.

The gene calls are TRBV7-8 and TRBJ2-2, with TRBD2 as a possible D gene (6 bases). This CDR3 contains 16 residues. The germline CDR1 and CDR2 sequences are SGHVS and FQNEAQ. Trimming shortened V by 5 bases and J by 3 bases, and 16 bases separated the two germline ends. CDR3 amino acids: CASSPSGTPYTGELFF. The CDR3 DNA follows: TGTGCCAGCAGCCCATCCGGGACTCCTTACACCGGGGAGCTGTTTTTT.

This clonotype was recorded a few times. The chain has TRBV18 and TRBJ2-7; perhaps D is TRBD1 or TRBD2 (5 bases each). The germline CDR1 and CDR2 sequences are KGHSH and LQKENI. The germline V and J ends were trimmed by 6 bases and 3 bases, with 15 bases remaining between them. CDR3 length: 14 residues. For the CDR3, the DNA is TGTGCCAGCTCGCCAGGGTCGGGGTACTACGAGCAGTACTTC. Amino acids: CASSPGSGYYEQYF.

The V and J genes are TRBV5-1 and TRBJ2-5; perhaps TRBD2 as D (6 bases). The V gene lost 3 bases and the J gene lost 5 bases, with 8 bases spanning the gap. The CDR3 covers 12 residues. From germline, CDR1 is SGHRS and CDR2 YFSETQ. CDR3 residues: CASSSTRETQYF. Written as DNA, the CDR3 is TGCGCCAGCAGCTCGACTAGGGAGACCCAGTACTTC.

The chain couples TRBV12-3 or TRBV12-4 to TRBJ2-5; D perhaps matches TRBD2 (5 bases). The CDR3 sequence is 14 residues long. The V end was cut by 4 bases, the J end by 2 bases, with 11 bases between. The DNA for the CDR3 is TGTGCCAGCAGTTCCCTCCGGGGACAAGAGACCCAGTACTTC. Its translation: CASSSLRGQETQYF.

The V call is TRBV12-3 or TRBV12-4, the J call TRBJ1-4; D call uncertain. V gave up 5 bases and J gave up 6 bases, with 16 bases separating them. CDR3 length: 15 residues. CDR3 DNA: TGTGCCAGCAGTCCCTCGGGCGGGCTAGATGAAAAACTGTTTTTT. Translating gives CASSPSGGLDEKLFF.

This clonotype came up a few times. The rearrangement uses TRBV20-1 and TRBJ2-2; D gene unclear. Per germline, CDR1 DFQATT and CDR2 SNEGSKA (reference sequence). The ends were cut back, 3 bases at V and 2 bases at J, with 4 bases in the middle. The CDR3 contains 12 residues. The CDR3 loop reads CSASPNTGELFF. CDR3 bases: TGCAGTGCTAGTCCTAACACCGGGGAGCTGTTTTTT.

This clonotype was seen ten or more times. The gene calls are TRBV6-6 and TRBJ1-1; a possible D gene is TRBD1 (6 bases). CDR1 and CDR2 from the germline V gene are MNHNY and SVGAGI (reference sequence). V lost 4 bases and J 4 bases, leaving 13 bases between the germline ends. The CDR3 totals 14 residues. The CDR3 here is CASSFNREGTEAFF. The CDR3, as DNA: TGTGCCAGCAGTTTCAACAGGGAGGGCACTGAAGCTTTCTTT.